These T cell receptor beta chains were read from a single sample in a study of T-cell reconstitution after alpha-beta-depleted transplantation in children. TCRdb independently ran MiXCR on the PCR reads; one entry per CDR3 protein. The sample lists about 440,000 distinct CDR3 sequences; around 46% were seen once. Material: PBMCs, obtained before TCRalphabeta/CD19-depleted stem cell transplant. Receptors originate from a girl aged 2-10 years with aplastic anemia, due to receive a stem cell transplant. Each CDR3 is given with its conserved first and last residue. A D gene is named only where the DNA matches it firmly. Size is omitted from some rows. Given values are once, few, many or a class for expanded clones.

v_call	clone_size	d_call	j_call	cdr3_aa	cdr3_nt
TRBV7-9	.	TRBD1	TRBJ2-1	CASSVHRGSYNEQFF	TGTGCCAGCAGCGTACACAGGGGCTCCTACAATGAGCAGTTCTTC
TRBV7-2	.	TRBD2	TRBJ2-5	CASSLSGIETQYF	TGTGCCAGCAGCTTAAGCGGGATAGAGACCCAGTACTTC
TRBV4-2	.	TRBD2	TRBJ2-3	CASSHGTSGGGSTDAQYF	TGTGCCAGCAGCCACGGGACTAGCGGGGGGGGGAGCACAGATGCGCAGTATTTT
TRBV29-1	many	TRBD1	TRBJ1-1	CSVRRQGVEAFF	TGCAGCGTGCGCAGACAGGGGGTTGAAGCTTTCTTT
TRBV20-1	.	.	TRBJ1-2	CSARGGDTGHGYTF	TGCAGTGCTAGAGGAGGCGACACCGGGCACGGCTACACCTTC
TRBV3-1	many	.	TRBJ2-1	CASSRVGGIDEQFF	TGTGCCAGCAGCCGAGTCGGGGGCATCGATGAGCAGTTCTTC
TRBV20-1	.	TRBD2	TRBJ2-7	CSAGRTSGIYEQYF	TGCAGTGCTGGGCGGACTAGCGGGATCTACGAGCAGTACTTC
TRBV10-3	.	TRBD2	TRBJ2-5	CATIPGLAGGGGETQYF	TGTGCCACCATCCCGGGACTAGCGGGAGGAGGCGGGGAGACCCAGTACTTC
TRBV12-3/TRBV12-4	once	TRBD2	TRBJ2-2	CASSEAGVDTGELFF	TGTGCCAGCAGCGAGGCGGGAGTGGACACCGGGGAGCTGTTTTTT
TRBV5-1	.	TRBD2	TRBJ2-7	CASSLDPGLAAFSYEQYF	TGCGCCAGCAGCTTGGACCCCGGACTAGCGGCCTTTTCCTACGAGCAGTACTTC
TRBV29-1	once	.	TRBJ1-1	CSVVRGIRNTEAFF	TGCAGCGTTGTTCGAGGGATACGGAACACTGAAGCTTTCTTT
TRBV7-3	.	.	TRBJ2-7	CASSLMAGPTQSSYEQYF	TGTGCCAGCAGCTTAATGGCGGGGCCCACGCAAAGCTCCTACGAGCAGTACTTC
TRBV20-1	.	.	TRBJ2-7	CSARALGTGSYEQYF	TGCAGTGCTAGGGCTCTGGGTACTGGTTCCTACGAGCAGTACTTC
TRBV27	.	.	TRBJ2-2	CASSLRPDGELFF	TGTGCCAGCAGTTTAAGGCCCGACGGGGAGCTGTTTTTT
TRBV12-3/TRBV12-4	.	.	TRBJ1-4	CASSFGLNNEKLFF	TGTGCCAGCAGTTTCGGTTTAAATAATGAAAAACTGTTTTTT
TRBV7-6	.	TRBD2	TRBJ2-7	CASSLAGGLAGPGQYF	TGTGCCAGCAGCTTAGCGGGGGGACTAGCGGGGCCGGGGCAGTACTTC
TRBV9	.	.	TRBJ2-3	CASSGAGTSTDTQYF	TGTGCCAGCAGCGGGGCGGGGACTAGCACAGATACGCAGTATTTT
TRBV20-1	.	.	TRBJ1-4	CSARDPGGDEKLFF	TGCAGTGCTAGAGACCCGGGCGGGGATGAAAAACTGTTTTTT
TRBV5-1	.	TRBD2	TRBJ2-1	CASSLNSGRAVEQFF	TGCGCCAGCAGCTTAAATAGCGGGAGGGCCGTTGAGCAGTTCTTC
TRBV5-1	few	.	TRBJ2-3	CASSPGLRTDTQYF	TGCGCCAGCAGCCCCGGACTGCGCACAGATACGCAGTATTTT
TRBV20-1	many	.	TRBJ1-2	CSASYRTGGYTF	TGCAGTGCTAGTTACCGAACAGGCGGCTACACCTTC
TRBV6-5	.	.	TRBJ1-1	CASSHINTEAFF	TGTGCCAGCAGCCACATCAACACTGAAGCTTTCTTT
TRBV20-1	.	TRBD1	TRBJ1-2	CSARGTGVLYGYTF	TGCAGTGCAAGGGGGACAGGGGTCCTCTATGGCTACACCTTC
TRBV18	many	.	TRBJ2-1	CASSRSGFYNEQFF	TGTGCCAGCTCACGATCAGGTTTCTACAATGAGCAGTTCTTC
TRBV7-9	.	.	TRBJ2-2	CASRGTVNTGELFF	TGTGCCAGCAGAGGGACGGTGAACACCGGGGAGCTGTTTTTT
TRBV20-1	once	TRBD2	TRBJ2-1	CSADPTLAGAGYEQFF	TGCAGTGCTGACCCTACACTAGCGGGGGCGGGCTATGAGCAGTTCTTC
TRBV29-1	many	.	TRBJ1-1	CSVRDSVEAFF	TGCAGCGTTCGGGACTCCGTTGAAGCTTTCTTT
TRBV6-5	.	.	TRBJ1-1	CASSYSGGRDTEAFF	TGTGCCAGCAGTTACTCGGGGGGCAGGGACACTGAAGCTTTCTTT
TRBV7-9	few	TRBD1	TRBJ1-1	CASSTDRVSTEAFF	TGTGCCAGCAGCACGGACAGGGTATCCACTGAAGCTTTCTTT
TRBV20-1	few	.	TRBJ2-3	CSASASRPDTQYF	TGCAGTGCTAGTGCTTCGCGCCCAGATACGCAGTATTTT
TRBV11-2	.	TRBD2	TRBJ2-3	CASTSSGRNTDTQYF	TGTGCCAGCACCTCTAGCGGGAGAAACACAGATACGCAGTATTTT
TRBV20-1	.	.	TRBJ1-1	CSARDGAVNTEAFF	TGCAGTGCTAGAGATGGGGCGGTGAACACTGAAGCTTTCTTT
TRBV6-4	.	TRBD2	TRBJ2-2	CASCLPWASGTSGTGELFF	TGTGCCAGCTGTTTACCTTGGGCCAGCGGGACTTCTGGCACCGGGGAGCTGTTTTTT
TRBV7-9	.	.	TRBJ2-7	CASSLSETSSHEQYF	TGTGCCAGCAGCTTATCGGAGACTAGTTCTCACGAGCAGTACTTC
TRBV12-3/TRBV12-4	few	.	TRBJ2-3	CASSPFFRPEGPDTQYF	TGTGCCAGCAGCCCCTTTTTCCGCCCGGAAGGTCCAGATACGCAGTATTTT
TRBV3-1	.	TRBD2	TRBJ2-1	CASSLGGLAGVDEQFF	TGTGCCAGCAGCCTAGGTGGACTAGCGGGAGTAGATGAGCAGTTCTTC
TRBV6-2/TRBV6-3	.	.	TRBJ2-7	CASSLPTASHEQYF	TGTGCCAGCAGTCTCCCGACCGCTTCCCACGAGCAGTACTTC
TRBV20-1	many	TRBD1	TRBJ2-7	CSAIGTDEQYF	TGCAGTGCTATAGGGACAGACGAGCAGTACTTC
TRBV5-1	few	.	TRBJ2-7	CASSLTDSKAYEQYF	TGCGCCAGCAGCTTAACGGACAGTAAAGCCTACGAGCAGTACTTC
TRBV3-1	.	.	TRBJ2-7	CASSRTNMRSSYEQYF	TGTGCCAGCAGCCGCACGAACATGAGGAGCTCCTACGAGCAGTACTTC
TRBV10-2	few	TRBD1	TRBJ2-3	CASRLTRTGYTDTQYF	TGCGCCAGCAGGCTCACCCGGACAGGCTACACAGATACGCAGTATTTT
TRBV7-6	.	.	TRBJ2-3	CASSFYLGDTDTQYF	TGTGCCAGCAGCTTTTATCTAGGTGATACAGATACGCAGTATTTT
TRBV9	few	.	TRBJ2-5	CASSAAGWETQYF	TGTGCCAGCAGCGCCGCTGGGTGGGAGACCCAGTACTTC
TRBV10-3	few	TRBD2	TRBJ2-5	CATSRLLAGEHGQTQYF	TGTGCCACCTCGAGATTACTAGCGGGCGAACATGGGCAGACCCAGTACTTC
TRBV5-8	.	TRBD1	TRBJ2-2	CASSSGQGAPGELFF	TGTGCCAGCAGCTCAGGACAGGGGGCCCCCGGGGAGCTGTTTTTT
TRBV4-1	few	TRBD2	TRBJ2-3	CASSQDFPSGTPDTQYF	TGCGCCAGCAGCCAAGATTTTCCTAGCGGGACTCCAGATACGCAGTATTTT
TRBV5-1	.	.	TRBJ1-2	CASSLLWQGYHGYTF	TGCGCCAGCAGCTTGCTATGGCAGGGGTACCATGGCTACACCTTC
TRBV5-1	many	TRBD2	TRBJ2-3	CASSPRLAGVADTQYF	TGCGCCAGCAGCCCTAGACTAGCGGGAGTCGCAGATACGCAGTATTTT
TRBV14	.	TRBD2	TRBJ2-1	CASSQNWAGAQVNEQFF	TGTGCCAGCAGCCAAAATTGGGCGGGAGCCCAGGTGAATGAGCAGTTCTTC
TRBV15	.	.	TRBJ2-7	CATSSSSYEQYF	TGTGCCACCAGCAGTAGCAGCTACGAGCAGTACTTC
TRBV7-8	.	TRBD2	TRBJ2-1	CASSSGSSGSSEQFF	TGTGCCAGCAGCTCCGGGTCTAGCGGGAGTTCTGAGCAGTTCTTC
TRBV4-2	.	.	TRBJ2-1	CASSQVGRVYSNEQFF	TGTGCCAGCAGCCAAGTAGGGCGGGTTTACTCCAATGAGCAGTTCTTC
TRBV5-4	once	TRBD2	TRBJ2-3	CASSLGPTGLAGPKSTDTQYF	TGTGCCAGCAGCTTAGGACCAACCGGACTAGCGGGACCTAAAAGCACAGATACGCAGTATTTT
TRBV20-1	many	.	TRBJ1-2	CSARVSREGSGYTF	TGCAGTGCTAGAGTCAGCAGGGAAGGTAGTGGCTACACCTTC